The next 30 T cell receptor beta chains were all read from a single sample in a study of OX40 agonist ivuxolimab in advanced cancers. TCRdb keeps only in-frame clones here, not all; method: immunoSEQ multiplex PCR. The sample consists of 30,000 to 40,000 clones, about 90% of them appearing once. The specimen was CD4+ or CD8+ T cells sorted from blood, collected in a trial of the OX40 agonist ivuxolimab. Source of these receptors: an adult with an advanced solid tumor such as melanoma, head and neck, liver or kidney cancer.

The rearrangement joins TRBV6-5 to TRBJ1-4; no firm D call. CDR1 MNHEY and CDR2 SVGAGI come from the germline V gene. This CDR3 has 14 residues. V was cut by 3 bases and J by 4 bases, with 9 bases left in between. The CDR3 region has the DNA TGTGCCAGCAGTTATGCAGGTAGTAATGAAAAACTGTTTTTT. It specifies CASSYAGSNEKLFF.

This clone was counted a few times. The V call is TRBV7-3, the J call TRBJ2-3, with TRBD2 identical over 10 bases. The CDR3 loop spans 15 amino acids. CDR1 is SGHTA and CDR2 is FQGTGA in the germline V gene. V shed 6 bases, J shed 3 bases, and the junction held 6 bases outside the gene matches. As DNA, the CDR3 is TGTGCCAGCAGTAAGAAGGGACTAGCGACAGATACGCAGTATTTT. Translation: CASSKKGLATDTQYF.

The chain combines TRBV19 with TRBJ2-1, with 8 bases identical to TRBD2. Germline-derived CDR1 and CDR2 are LNHDA and SQIVND (reference sequence). V trimming: 3 bases; J trimming: 4 bases; junction bases outside the gene matches: 5. The CDR3 length is 15 residues. This CDR3 reads CASSMGAGDYNEQFF. The CDR3, as DNA: TGTGCCAGTAGTATGGGAGCGGGGGATTACAATGAGCAGTTCTTC.

The chain is built from TRBV29-1 and TRBJ1-1, with 7 bases that match TRBD1. The CDR3 spans 15 residues. V lost 1 base, J lost 5 bases, and 10 bases stayed unmatched. Germline CDR1 SQVTM, CDR2 ANQGSEA. In nucleotides, the CDR3 is TGCAGCGTTGAAGGATGGGGGACAGATTTTACTGAAGCTTTCTTT. As protein: CSVEGWGTDFTEAFF.

This clone was detected only once. The chain uses TRBV27 and TRBJ1-1; D is undetermined. Per germline, CDR1 MNHEY and CDR2 SMNVEV (reference sequence). V lost 1 base to trimming and J lost 7 bases, with 7 bases between them. This CDR3 contains 12 residues. This chain's CDR3 is CASSLLGGEAFF. Here the CDR3 DNA reads TGTGCCAGCAGTTTATTAGGCGGTGAAGCTTTCTTT.

This chain connects TRBV29-1 to TRBJ2-7, with D tentatively TRBD2 (6 bases). The length of the CDR3 is 17 residues. Germline loops: CDR1 SQVTM, CDR2 ANQGSEA. The V end lost 0 bases, the J end lost 3 bases, and 21 bases lay between the germline ends. The CDR3 reads CSVEEPLTGTPVYEQYF. The CDR3, as DNA: TGCAGCGTTGAAGAACCTCTTACCGGGACTCCCGTCTACGAGCAGTACTTC.

The chain is built from TRBV19 and TRBJ1-2, with 9 bases aligning to TRBD1. CDR1 is LNHDA and CDR2 is SQIVND in the germline V gene (reference sequence). CDR3 length: 14 residues. Trimming at V came to 3 bases and at J to 7 bases, leaving 6 bases not matched to a gene. CDR3 sequence (DNA): TGTGCCAGTAGTATGGGACAGGGAGTGGTTGGCTACACCTTC. Residues: CASSMGQGVVGYTF.

The chain employs TRBV5-6 and TRBJ1-1; weak D call: TRBD1 (5 bases). CDR3 length: 14 amino acids. Germline lookup yields CDR1 SGHDT and CDR2 YYEEEE. V shed 5 bases and J shed 1 base, with 12 bases lying between them. CDR3 protein: CASSPGLSNTEAFF. In DNA form, the CDR3 reads TGTGCCAGCAGTCCGGGACTCTCGAACACTGAAGCTTTCTTT.

The chain uses TRBV30 and TRBJ2-7, with 9 bases lining up with TRBD1. CDR1 and CDR2 (germline): GTSNPN, SVGIG (reference sequence). J was trimmed by 4 bases and V by 1 base; bases with no gene match: 5. The CDR3 sequence is 14 residues long. Here the CDR3 reads CAWSDGTGMYEQYF. The DNA of the CDR3 is TGTGCCTGGAGTGACGGGACAGGGATGTACGAGCAGTACTTC.

The rearrangement joins TRBV2 to TRBJ2-7; TRBD2 aligns across 7 bases. This CDR3 spans 14 amino acids. V lost 4 bases, J lost 3 bases, and 6 bases stayed unmatched. Germline V lookup: CDR1 SNHLY, CDR2 FYNNEI. The CDR3 bases are TGTGCCAGCAGTGCTTACGCGGGGGTCTACGAGCAGTACTTC. Translation: CASSAYAGVYEQYF.

J is TRBJ1-2 and V is TRBV27; D may be TRBD1 (5 bases). V was trimmed by 4 bases and J by 0 bases, leaving 9 bases between them. Germline V lookup: CDR1 MNHEY, CDR2 SMNVEV (reference sequence). This CDR3 comprises 14 residues. The CDR3 region has the DNA TGTGCCAGCAGTTGGGGGGGTGCTAACTATGGCTACACCTTC. Translating it yields CASSWGGANYGYTF.

This clone qualifies as medium-sized. The rearrangement links TRBV6-6 to TRBJ1-2; D gene uncertain. This CDR3 has 13 residues. CDR1 and CDR2 (germline): MNHNY, SVGAGI (reference sequence). V lost 0 bases and J lost 8, with 10 bases in between. This CDR3 is CASSYSLGKGYTF. The CDR3 nucleotides are TGTGCCAGCAGTTACTCGTTAGGGAAAGGCTACACCTTC.

The V and J genes are TRBV5-8 and TRBJ1-1; D is uncertain. Germline loops: CDR1 SGHTS, CDR2 YDEGEE. The V end lost 2 bases, the J end lost 1 base, and 9 bases lay between the germline ends. The CDR3 length is 14 residues. CDR3 DNA: TGTGCCAGCAGCTTCGAAAAACAGAACACTGAAGCTTTCTTT. Translating gives CASSFEKQNTEAFF. Full variable domain (rest looked up from reference TRBV5-8 and TRBJ1-1): EAGVTQSPTHLIKTRGQQATLRCSPISGHTSVYWYQQALGLGLQFLLWYDEGEERNRGNFPPRFSGRQFPNYSSELNVNALELEDSALYLCASSFEKQNTEAFFGQGTRLTVV.

This sequence joins TRBV5-1 and TRBJ2-3, with 11 bases that match TRBD1. The trim removed 4 bases at V and 2 bases at J, leaving 6 bases unmatched. The germline gives CDR1 SGHRS, CDR2 YFSETQ. The CDR3 extends over 16 amino acids. CDR3 loop: CASSLGTGGNTDTQYF. CDR3 nucleotides: TGCGCCAGCAGCCTAGGGACAGGGGGGAACACAGATACGCAGTATTTT.

The rearrangement uses TRBV19 and TRBJ1-6; tentatively, D is TRBD1 (5 bases). Germline V gives CDR1 LNHDA, CDR2 SQIVND (reference sequence). This CDR3 spans 12 amino acids. With 5 bases removed from V and 7 bases from J, the gap between germline ends came to 6 bases. CDR3 amino acids: CASSPGNSPLHF. The DNA for the CDR3 is TGTGCCAGTAGTCCAGGGAATTCACCCCTCCACTTT.

This clone showed up just once. The chain is built from TRBV19 and TRBJ2-7, with TRBD1 identical over 8 bases. Germline V gene sequence: CDR1 LNHDA, CDR2 SQIVND (reference sequence). The ends lost 5 bases at V and 3 bases at J; junction bases unmatched: 3. CDR3 size: 13 residues. CDR3 bases: TGTGCCAGTAGTTCAGGACAGGGCTACGAGCAGTACTTC. Amino acid sequence: CASSSGQGYEQYF.

The CDR3 DNA follows: TGCGCCAGCAGCTTCTACCCTGGACAGGGGAACGGCTACACCTTC. Its protein product is CASSFYPGQGNGYTF. The rearrangement joins TRBV5-1 to TRBJ1-2; 9 nucleotides line up with TRBD1. The germline CDR1 and CDR2 sequences are SGHRS and YFSETQ. V lost 2 bases to trimming and J lost 8 bases; unmatched junction nucleotides: 10. CDR3 length: 15 amino acids.

The V and J genes are TRBV6-6 and TRBJ1-6; tentative D call: TRBD1 (5 bases). The CDR3 runs to 16 residues. The V end lost 4 bases, the J end lost 7 bases, and 17 bases lay between the germline ends. Germline CDR1 is MNHNY and CDR2 is SVGAGI (reference sequence). The CDR3, as DNA: TGTGCCAGCAGTTTAGGGGTTGACGGAAGAAATTCACCCCTCCACTTT. Protein product: CASSLGVDGRNSPLHF.

This chain uses TRBV15 with TRBJ1-5; D gene ambiguous. V was pared by 0 bases and J by 2 bases, with 11 bases between. The CDR3 consists of 16 residues. Per the germline V gene, CDR1 is LNHNV and CDR2 is YYDKDF (reference sequence). The DNA of the CDR3 is TGTGCCACCAGCAGAGACCTAGGTAGGGGCAATCAGCCCCAGCATTTT. Translated, it gives CATSRDLGRGNQPQHF. The complete variable domain, with remaining parts taken from reference TRBV15 and TRBJ1-5, reads DAMVIQNPRYQVTQFGKPVTLSCSQTLNHNVMYWYQQKSSQAPKLLFHYYDKDFNNEADTPDNFQSRRPNTSFCFLDIRSPGLGDTAMYLCATSRDLGRGNQPQHFGDGTRLSIL.

This rearrangement joins TRBV19 to TRBJ2-7, with 8 bases aligning to TRBD1. Germline CDR1 reads LNHDA; CDR2 reads SQIVND (reference sequence). The CDR3 spans 13 residues. After removal of 8 bases from V and 2 bases from J, the junction contained 5 bases not matched to a gene. In DNA form, the CDR3 reads TGTGCCAGTTCGGACAGGGATCCCTACGAGCAGTACTTC. The encoded protein is CASSDRDPYEQYF.

This chain links TRBV13 with TRBJ2-1; 9 bases map to TRBD2. Germline-derived CDR1 and CDR2 are PRHDT and FYEKMQ (reference sequence). V dropped 3 bases and J dropped 9; count of bases not matched to a gene: 12. The CDR3 has 16 residues. The CDR3 region has the DNA TGTGCCAGCAGCTTTGAGAAGGCGGGGGGGCAGAGTGAGCAGTTCTTC. As protein: CASSFEKAGGQSEQFF.

V and J are TRBV5-4 and TRBJ2-6; 7 bases align to TRBD1. Losses at the gene ends were 3 bases for V and 0 bases for J; bases not matched to a gene: 6. There are 17 residues in the CDR3. From germline, CDR1 is SGHNT and CDR2 YYREEE (reference sequence). Here the CDR3 reads CASSSGTEASGANVLTF. The CDR3 bases are TGTGCCAGCAGCTCCGGGACAGAGGCCTCTGGGGCCAACGTCCTGACTTTC.

This chain uses TRBV9 with TRBJ1-2, with D unclear. Trimming removed 3 bases from V and 4 bases from J, with 22 bases in between. The CDR3 totals 17 residues. Germline CDR1 reads SGDLS; CDR2 reads YYNGEE. This CDR3 is CASSEGDDGPRIYGYTF. The CDR3 DNA reads as TGTGCCAGCAGCGAGGGAGACGACGGGCCAAGGATCTATGGCTACACCTTC.

A few counts support this clone. The V gene is TRBV10-1, the J gene TRBJ2-7; no clear D. Germline CDR1 is WNHNN and CDR2 is SYGVQD (reference sequence). V lost 0 bases and J 0 bases, leaving 6 bases between the germline ends. The CDR3 extends over 14 amino acids. CDR3 sequence reads: CASSESVGSYEQYF. The CDR3 region has the DNA TGCGCCAGCAGTGAGTCGGTTGGCTCCTACGAGCAGTACTTC.

The J gene is TRBJ1-5, the V gene TRBV19; a weak D match, TRBD1 (6 bases). There are 15 residues in the CDR3. CDR1 is LNHDA, CDR2 SQIVND, per germline (reference sequence). V gave up 4 bases and J gave up 6 bases, with 16 bases separating them. CDR3 nucleotide sequence: TGTGCCAGTAGTACCTTGGGAGGGGGGCTTCAGCCCCAGCATTTT. Translating it yields CASSTLGGGLQPQHF.

The rearrangement joins TRBV7-8 to TRBJ1-2; no clear D gene. Per germline, CDR1 SGHVS and CDR2 FQNEAQ. V dropped 2 bases and J dropped 4 bases, with 17 bases sitting between them. The length of the CDR3 is 16 residues. The CDR3 reads CASSLPDFDKTYGYTF. The DNA of the CDR3 is TGTGCCAGCAGCTTACCGGATTTTGACAAGACCTATGGCTACACCTTC.

By sample share, this clone is medium-sized. J is TRBJ1-5 and V is TRBV4-1; no clear D. The CDR3 totals 16 residues. The V gene lost 0 bases and the J gene lost 2 bases, with 11 bases spanning the gap. Germline V gives CDR1 MGHRA, CDR2 YSYEKL. CDR3 protein: CASSQETGSGNQPQHF. The DNA of the CDR3 is TGCGCCAGCAGCCAAGAAACGGGGTCGGGCAATCAGCCCCAGCATTTT.

The chain couples TRBV2 to TRBJ1-3; 9 nucleotides agree with TRBD1. The germline V gene encodes CDR1 SNHLY and CDR2 FYNNEI. CDR3 size: 16 residues. J was trimmed by 0 bases and V by 4 bases; bases with no gene match: 4. CDR3 sequence (DNA): TGTGCCAGCAGTGGGGGACAGGGCTTCTCTGGAAACACCATATATTTT. Protein: CASSGGQGFSGNTIYF.

J is TRBJ2-1 and V is TRBV19, with D unclear. This CDR3 has 13 residues. Germline lookup yields CDR1 LNHDA and CDR2 SQIVND (reference sequence). Trimming took 3 bases from V and 7 from J, leaving 10 bases between them. CDR3: CASSIGFVNEQFF. CDR3 sequence (DNA): TGTGCCAGTAGTATTGGTTTCGTGAATGAGCAGTTCTTC.

The chain employs TRBV4-1 and TRBJ2-2; D might be TRBD1 (5 bases). The ends were cut back, 4 bases at V and 0 bases at J, with 12 bases in the middle. This CDR3 spans 16 amino acids. Germline V CDR1 and CDR2: MGHRA, YSYEKL. CDR3 coding DNA: TGCGCCAGCAGCCCCAAAGGGGTTCCGAACACCGGGGAGCTGTTTTTT. Its protein is CASSPKGVPNTGELFF.